Sequencing of this T cell receptor beta chain was carried out in a study of Ad26.COV2.S vaccination and SARS-CoV-2 variants. The overall study: The donor was enrolled in the Ad26.COV2.S arm of the COV1001 trial. Doses of Ad26.COV2.S were injected into muscle once or twice, 56 days apart. Points from the study as a whole: Those who received the vaccine showed greater spike-specific TCR breadth than those given placebo.

The length of the CDR3 is 14 residues. After removal of 6 bases from V and 5 bases from J, the junction contained 7 bases not matched to a gene. Germline values: CDR1 MDHEN, CDR2 SYDVKM. TCRdb keeps only in-frame clones here, not all; method: immunoSEQ multiplex PCR. The sample has approximately 480,000 clones, around 90% seen once. For this clone: Its antigen is still unknown.

Stated treatment: some 20 received Ad26.COV2.S at low or high dose, single or two shots; 5 received placebo; per-sample allocation not given. Day 63 following the first vaccine or placebo injection was when the samples were taken. The donor was a Boston adult aged 18-55 years. Sequenced material: peripheral blood, taken in a trial of Ad26.COV2.S vaccine versus placebo. The TCR originated in a person between 18 and 65 years old who received the Ad26.COV2.S COVID-19 vaccine or a placebo. The chain has TRBV28 and TRBJ1-1; 9 nucleotides align to TRBD1. The CDR3 is CASRNRGRGTEAFF. Here the CDR3 DNA reads TGTGCCAGCAGGAACAGGGGGCGGGGGACTGAAGCTTTCTTT.